Following are 26 T cell receptor beta chains from one sample sequenced in a study of blood T cell repertoires in COVID-19. Here immunoSEQ multiplex PCR was the method, and the copy in TCRdb shows in-frame clones only, minus some. The table records 190,000 or so clones, 75% to 90% of them present only once. The sample comprised PBMCs or T cells enriched from blood (not recorded which). These receptors were collected from a man aged 30 to 45 who had recovered from COVID-19.

The DNA of the CDR3 is TGTGCCAGCAGCTCAAGAGGCGTTAGCACAGATACGCAGTATTTT. Translating gives CASSSRGVSTDTQYF. This chain joins TRBV7-2 and TRBJ2-3; D gene uncertain. The CDR3 totals 15 residues. The ends were cut back, 4 bases at V and 0 bases at J, with 11 bases in the middle. The germline V gene encodes CDR1 SGHTA and CDR2 FQGNSA. Filled out from reference TRBV7-2 and TRBJ2-3, the complete variable domain reads GAGVSQSPSNKVTEKGKDVELRCDPISGHTALYWYRQSLGQGLEFLIYFQGNSAPDKSGLPSDRFSAERTGGSVSTLTIQRTQQEDSAVYLCASSSRGVSTDTQYFGPGTRLTVL.

This rearrangement joins TRBV11-2 to TRBJ1-5; maybe TRBD1 (6 bases). The CDR3 loop spans 15 amino acids. Per the germline V gene, CDR1 is SGHAT and CDR2 is FQNNGV. V shed 0 bases and J shed 7 bases, with 13 bases lying between them. The CDR3 region is CASSLDPGGGQPQHF. CDR3 nucleotides: TGTGCCAGCAGCTTAGATCCGGGGGGGGGCCAGCCCCAGCATTTT.

V is TRBV28 and J is TRBJ2-1, with D hard to call. The V end lost 5 bases, the J end lost 0 bases, and 5 bases lay between the germline ends. CDR3 length equals 13 residues. The germline V gene has CDR1 MDHEN and CDR2 SYDVKM. CDR3 nucleotide sequence: TGTGCCAGCAGTCGCAGCTCCTACAATGAGCAGTTCTTC. This translates into CASSRSSYNEQFF.

The chain links TRBV21-1 to TRBJ1-5. TRBV21-1 counts as a pseudogene. The length of the CDR3 is 16 residues. The chain's CDR3 is CASSNPRRDSNQPQHF. The CDR3, as DNA: TGTGCCAGCAGCAACCCCCGGAGGGATAGCAATCAGCCCCAGCATTTT.

The chain joins TRBV11-2 to TRBJ2-7; 9 bases match TRBD1. There are 16 residues in the CDR3. V gave up 1 base and J gave up 2 bases; unmatched junction bases: 6. The V gene's germline CDR1 is SGHAT and CDR2 FQNNGV. This CDR3 reads CASSLVAGTGTYEQYF. Written as DNA, the CDR3 is TGTGCCAGCAGCTTAGTTGCCGGGACAGGGACCTACGAGCAGTACTTC.

This chain joins TRBV27 and TRBJ2-7; 9 nucleotides line up with TRBD2. The CDR3 extends over 14 amino acids. The J segment lost 6 bases and the V segment lost 5 bases, leaving 8 bases of the junction unmatched. Germline V lookup: CDR1 MNHEY, CDR2 SMNVEV (reference sequence). The CDR3 DNA reads TGTGCCAGCAGTCCCGGGGCGGGGGGGGCCGAGCAGTACTTC. This translates into CASSPGAGGAEQYF.

Here the CDR3 DNA reads TGTGCCACCAGTGTATCGGGACTTAGCACAGATACGCAGTATTTT. It codes for CATSVSGLSTDTQYF. The V gene is TRBV24-1, the J gene TRBJ2-3; a possible D gene is TRBD2 (6 bases). V was pared by 5 bases and J by 0 bases, with 11 bases between. The V gene's germline CDR1 is KGHDR and CDR2 SFDVKD. The CDR3 extends over 15 amino acids.

This chain connects TRBV18 to TRBJ2-5; 10 positions match TRBD1. This CDR3 is 19 amino acids long. The junction had 17 bases not matched to a gene; V was cut back by 2 bases and J by 5 bases. Germline V gene sequence: CDR1 KGHSH, CDR2 LQKENI. The CDR3 nucleotides read TGTGCCAGCTCACCATATCCTGGACAGGGGGTTGTTAGGTTCGAGACCCAGTACTTC. It yields the protein CASSPYPGQGVVRFETQYF. The full variable domain, rest sourced from reference TRBV18 and TRBJ2-5, is NAGVMQNPRHLVRRRGQEARLRCSPMKGHSHVYWYRQLPEEGLKFMVYLQKENIIDESGMPKERFSAEFPKEGPSILRIQQVVRGDSAAYFCASSPYPGQGVVRFETQYFGPGTRLLVL.

The V call is TRBV6-2 or TRBV6-3, the J call TRBJ1-5; D is ambiguous. Between the trimmed V and J ends, which lost 2 bases and 5 bases, there was a span of 10 bases. Germline V gene lookup returns CDR1 MNHEY and CDR2 SVGEGT. This CDR3 has 14 amino acids. The CDR3 loop reads CASSYVQVDQPQHF. The CDR3 bases are TGTGCCAGCAGTTACGTCCAGGTGGATCAGCCCCAGCATTTT.

The rearrangement uses TRBV4-1 and TRBJ1-4; a weak D match, TRBD1 (6 bases). Per the germline V gene, CDR1 is MGHRA and CDR2 is YSYEKL. V was trimmed by 2 bases and J by 0 bases, leaving 10 bases between them. The CDR3 length is 16 residues. This CDR3 reads CASSQWTVTTNEKLFF. CDR3 sequence (DNA): TGCGCCAGCAGCCAATGGACAGTTACAACTAATGAAAAACTGTTTTTT.

The CDR3 DNA reads TGTGCCAGCAGTAGCCCCGGGACAGGTAATTCCTACGAGCAGTACTTC. This encodes CASSSPGTGNSYEQYF. The chain recombines TRBV28 with TRBJ2-7; TRBD1 agrees at 8 bases. The CDR3 runs 16 residues. Germline V gene lookup returns CDR1 MDHEN and CDR2 SYDVKM. V was clipped by 5 bases and J by 1 base; unmatched bases: 10.

This chain uses TRBV13 with TRBJ2-7; 8 positions agree with TRBD2. This CDR3 has 18 amino acids. Germline V gene sequence: CDR1 PRHDT, CDR2 FYEKMQ (reference sequence). The J segment lost 3 bases and the V segment lost 0 bases, leaving 13 bases of the junction unmatched. The CDR3 is CASSLGGKEVSGNYEQYF. Written as DNA, the CDR3 is TGTGCCAGCAGCTTAGGCGGGAAGGAGGTTAGCGGGAACTACGAGCAGTACTTC.

This clone has just one count. This chain connects TRBV23-1 to TRBJ2-1, with TRBD2 identical over 16 bases. TRBV23-1 carries the ORF label, with uncertain function. With 2 bases clipped from V and 2 bases from J, the junction kept 3 bases outside the gene matches. The CDR3 totals 18 residues. The CDR3: CASSQGTSGGEPYNEQFF. The CDR3 bases are TGCGCCAGCAGTCAAGGGACTAGCGGGGGGGAGCCCTACAATGAGCAGTTCTTC.

The chain joins TRBV2 to TRBJ2-1; D possibly corresponds to TRBD2 (6 bases). The CDR3 loop spans 16 amino acids. From germline, CDR1 is SNHLY and CDR2 FYNNEI. The V gene lost 2 bases and the J gene lost 4 bases, with 15 bases spanning the gap. The CDR3 sequence is CASSERRSSVYNEQFF. The CDR3 nucleotides are TGTGCCAGCAGTGAAAGGCGGTCTAGCGTGTACAATGAGCAGTTCTTC. Variable domain in full (rest from reference TRBV2 and TRBJ2-1): EPEVTQTPSHQVTQMGQEVILRCVPISNHLYFYWYRQILGQKVEFLVSFYNNEISEKSEIFDDQFSVERPDGSNFTLKIRSTKLEDSAMYFCASSERRSSVYNEQFFGPGTRLTVL.

CDR3 nucleotide sequence: TGTGCCAGCAGCGTAGAAGGTTACAGGGCTAGATGGGGTGAGCAGTTCTTC. Its translation is CASSVEGYRARWGEQFF. The V call is TRBV9, the J call TRBJ2-1; weak D call: TRBD1 (6 bases). Trimming took off 0 bases at V and 9 bases at J, with 22 bases between the two ends. The germline CDR1 and CDR2 sequences are SGDLS and YYNGEE. This CDR3 region has 17 residues.

The chain uses TRBV4-3 and TRBJ1-6; 9 bases line up with TRBD1. Per germline, CDR1 LGHNA and CDR2 YSLEER. This CDR3 has 16 residues. J gave up 9 bases and V 1 base, and 7 bases lay outside the gene matches. Written as DNA, the CDR3 is TGCGCCAGCAGCCAAGTGCTTGGGACAGGGCGTTCACCCCTCCACTTT. Protein product: CASSQVLGTGRSPLHF.

The rearrangement joins TRBV6-5 to TRBJ2-7; D perhaps matches TRBD2 (6 bases). Germline V gene sequence: CDR1 MNHEY, CDR2 SVGAGI. Trimming removed 6 bases from V and 5 bases from J, with 11 bases in between. The CDR3 runs 12 residues. CDR3 bases: TGTGCCAGCAGAGTCAGGGAGGACGAGCAGTACTTC. This translates into CASRVREDEQYF.

The V and J genes are TRBV2 and TRBJ1-2; D is uncertain. CDR1 is SNHLY, CDR2 FYNNEI, per germline. This CDR3 is 14 amino acids long. Trimming removed 2 bases at V and 4 bases at J, with 11 bases between. The DNA for the CDR3 is TGTGCCAGCAGTGAAAGTGGTCCAGGCTATGGCTACACCTTC. As protein: CASSESGPGYGYTF. The variable domain in full, completed from reference TRBV2 and TRBJ1-2, reads EPEVTQTPSHQVTQMGQEVILRCVPISNHLYFYWYRQILGQKVEFLVSFYNNEISEKSEIFDDQFSVERPDGSNFTLKIRSTKLEDSAMYFCASSESGPGYGYTFGSGTRLTVV.

This chain connects TRBV12-3 or TRBV12-4 to TRBJ1-2; D is ambiguous. The CDR3 is 13 amino acids. The V and J ends lost 2 bases and 4 bases respectively, with 8 bases between them. Written as DNA, the CDR3 is TGTGCCAGCAGTTTATCGGCAGGCTATGGCTACACCTTC. Protein sequence: CASSLSAGYGYTF.

This clone was detected only once. This rearrangement joins TRBV5-1 to TRBJ1-1; D perhaps matches TRBD1 (6 bases). V lost 0 bases and J lost 5, with 14 bases in between. In germline, CDR1 is SGHRS, CDR2 YFSETQ. The CDR3 totals 15 residues. The CDR3 coding sequence is TGCGCCAGCAGCTTGGTAGCGGGGGGCTTGACTGAAGCTTTCTTT. Protein sequence: CASSLVAGGLTEAFF. Complete variable domain (other parts from reference TRBV5-1 and TRBJ1-1): KAGVTQTPRYLIKTRGQQVTLSCSPISGHRSVSWYQQTPGQGLQFLFEYFSETQRNKGNFPGRFSGRQFSNSRSEMNVSTLELGDSALYLCASSLVAGGLTEAFFGQGTRLTVV.

This chain connects TRBV7-2 to TRBJ2-2; 10 nucleotides agree with TRBD2. Germline V CDR1 and CDR2: SGHTA, FQGNSA. V dropped 5 bases and J dropped 6; count of bases not matched to a gene: 15. The length of the CDR3 is 18 residues. CDR3 region: CASSRSSSGSSQSGELFF. CDR3 in DNA: TGTGCCAGCAGCCGGTCGTCTAGCGGGAGTTCACAATCCGGGGAGCTGTTTTTT.

The chain has TRBV15 and TRBJ2-1; weak D call: TRBD2 (6 bases). V was shortened by 1 base and J by 2 bases, with 9 bases between the two germline ends. The CDR3 has 15 residues. Germline V gives CDR1 LNHNV, CDR2 YYDKDF (reference sequence). The CDR3 protein is CATSRVRGTYNEQFF. For the CDR3, the DNA is TGTGCCACCAGCAGAGTGCGGGGAACCTACAATGAGCAGTTCTTC.

J is TRBJ1-1 and V is TRBV27, with D perhaps matching TRBD1 (5 bases). The V gene's germline CDR1 is MNHEY and CDR2 SMNVEV (reference sequence). The length of the CDR3 is 15 residues. Deletions cut 5 bases from V and 0 bases from J, with 13 bases between. CDR3 sequence: CASSPRTSMNTEAFF. CDR3 DNA: TGTGCCAGCAGTCCGCGGACATCAATGAACACTGAAGCTTTCTTT.

J is TRBJ2-5 and V is TRBV15, with a weak D call TRBD2 (6 bases). Germline CDR1 reads LNHNV; CDR2 reads YYDKDF (reference sequence). The CDR3 runs 17 residues. V was clipped by 0 bases and J by 7 bases, with 21 bases between them. The CDR3 sequence is CATSRDPGPREKGTQYF. CDR3 nucleotide sequence: TGTGCCACCAGCAGAGATCCCGGACCCCGGGAGAAGGGGACCCAGTACTTC.

The V gene is TRBV11-2, the J gene TRBJ1-1; D is ambiguous. The germline V and J ends were trimmed by 1 base and 1 base, with 7 bases remaining between them. This CDR3 region has 14 residues. Germline assignment: CDR1 SGHAT and CDR2 FQNNGV. DNA of the CDR3: TGTGCCAGCAGCTTAGCTTTTTGGAACACTGAAGCTTTCTTT. This codes for CASSLAFWNTEAFF.

The chain has TRBV7-2 and TRBJ2-1; 8 bases are shared with TRBD1. The germline V gene has CDR1 SGHTA and CDR2 FQGNSA. With V trimmed by 1 base and J by 8 bases, 10 bases remained unmatched. This CDR3 is built from 16 residues. For the CDR3, the DNA is TGTGCCAGCAGCTTAGTAGCCGGACAGGGTAAAGATGAGCAGTTCTTC. Protein sequence: CASSLVAGQGKDEQFF.